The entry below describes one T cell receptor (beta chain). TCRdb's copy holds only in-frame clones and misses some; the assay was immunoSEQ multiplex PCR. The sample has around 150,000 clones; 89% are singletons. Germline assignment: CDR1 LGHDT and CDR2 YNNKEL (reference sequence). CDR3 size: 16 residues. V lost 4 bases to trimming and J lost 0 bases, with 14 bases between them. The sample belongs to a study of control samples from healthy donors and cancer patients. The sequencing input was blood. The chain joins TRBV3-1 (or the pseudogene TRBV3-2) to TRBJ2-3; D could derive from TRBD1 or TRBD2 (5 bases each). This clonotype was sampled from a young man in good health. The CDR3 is CASSPQGGLSTDTQYF. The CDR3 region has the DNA TGTGCCAGCAGCCCTCAGGGTGGACTGAGCACAGATACGCAGTATTTT.